This T cell receptor (beta chain) was observed in a study of blood T cell repertoires in COVID-19. Whole-study context: Collection of acute and convalescent COVID-19 samples took place in the United States, Italy and Spain. From T cells, B-cell-depleted T cells, or PBMCs came the material, which was cDNA or gDNA.

This clone was detected a few times. J was trimmed by 2 bases and V by 6 bases; bases with no gene match: 5. Looked up from germline, CDR1 is LNHNV and CDR2 is YYDKDF (reference sequence). The CDR3 has 14 amino acids. As originally analysed: Amplification from reference gene primers served as the basis for estimated nucleated cell counts. Assay: immunoSEQ multiplex PCR; the TCRdb copy retains only in-frame clones and omits some. V, J and clone size were drawn from that table, and D and trimming were deduced from the DNA. The repertoire holds about 160,000 clones, with about 85% as singletons. This TCR came from a human donor with acute or convalescent COVID-19. The donor label of this sample is uncertain. Material: peripheral blood. This chain connects TRBV15 to TRBJ2-3, with 7 positions matching TRBD1. The CDR3 spells CATSQGVNTDTQYF. CDR3 DNA: TGTGCCACCAGTCAGGGGGTTAACACAGATACGCAGTATTTT.